This T cell receptor beta chain was recorded in a study of blood T cell repertoires in COVID-19. Background on the study: Acute and convalescent COVID-19 samples came from the United States, Italy and Spain. PBMCs, B-cell-depleted T cells, or T cells provided the cDNA or gDNA that made up the material.

Methods used by the authors: Using reference gene primer amplification, nucleated cell counts were estimated. Only in-frame clones appear in the TCRdb table, and some are missing; sequencing was by immunoSEQ multiplex PCR. That table supplies the V and J calls and clone size; D and trimming were determined from the DNA. The table records fewer than 200,000 clones, 90% of them present only once. Trimming stripped 4 bases from V and 0 bases from J, with 9 bases between. Germline CDR1 reads LGHDT; CDR2 reads YNNKEL (reference sequence). The CDR3 sequence is 14 residues long. The TCR originated in a man aged 50 or older with acute or convalescent COVID-19. The sample was peripheral blood. The chain couples TRBV3-1 (or the pseudogene TRBV3-2) to TRBJ2-5, with D tentatively TRBD1 (6 bases). CDR3 sequence: CASSLQGHQETQYF. The CDR3, as DNA: TGTGCCAGCAGCCTACAGGGACACCAAGAGACCCAGTACTTC.